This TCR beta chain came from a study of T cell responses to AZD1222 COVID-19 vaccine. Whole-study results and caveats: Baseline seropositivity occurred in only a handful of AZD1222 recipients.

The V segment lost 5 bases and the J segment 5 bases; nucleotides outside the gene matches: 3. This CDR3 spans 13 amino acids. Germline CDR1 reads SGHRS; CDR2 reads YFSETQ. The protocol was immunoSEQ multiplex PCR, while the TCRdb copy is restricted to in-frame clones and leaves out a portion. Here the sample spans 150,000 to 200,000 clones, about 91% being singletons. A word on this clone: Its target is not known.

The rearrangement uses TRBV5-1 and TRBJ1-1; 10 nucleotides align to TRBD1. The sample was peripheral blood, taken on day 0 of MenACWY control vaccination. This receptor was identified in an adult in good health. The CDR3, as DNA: TGCGCCAGCAGGGGACAGGGGCTGACTGAAGCTTTCTTT. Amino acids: CASRGQGLTEAFF.